This TCR beta chain was captured in a study of blood T cell repertoires in COVID-19. Study as a whole: Spain, Italy and the United States supplied samples that represented acute and convalescent COVID-19. Sources were T cells, B-cell-depleted T cells, or PBMCs; the material itself was cDNA or gDNA.

Germline V gene sequence: CDR1 SGHNT, CDR2 YENEEA. V lost 4 bases, J lost 7 bases, and 13 bases stayed unmatched. The CDR3 contains 16 residues. As handled by the study authors: Reference gene primer amplification yielded estimated nucleated cell counts. Method: immunoSEQ multiplex PCR; TCRdb's copy keeps in-frame clones and lacks some. Clone size and V and J calls were adopted from that table, with D and trimming inferred from the DNA. The table records just over 15,000 clones, roughly 86% of them present only once. The clonotype comes from a man between 60 and 70 years old with acute or convalescent COVID-19. Sequencing input: peripheral blood. V is TRBV11-3 and J is TRBJ2-1; 7 nucleotides align to TRBD2. The CDR3 sequence: CASSSGDGFGRNEQFF. Here the CDR3 DNA reads TGTGCCAGCAGCTCGGGGGACGGCTTCGGGAGGAATGAGCAGTTCTTC.